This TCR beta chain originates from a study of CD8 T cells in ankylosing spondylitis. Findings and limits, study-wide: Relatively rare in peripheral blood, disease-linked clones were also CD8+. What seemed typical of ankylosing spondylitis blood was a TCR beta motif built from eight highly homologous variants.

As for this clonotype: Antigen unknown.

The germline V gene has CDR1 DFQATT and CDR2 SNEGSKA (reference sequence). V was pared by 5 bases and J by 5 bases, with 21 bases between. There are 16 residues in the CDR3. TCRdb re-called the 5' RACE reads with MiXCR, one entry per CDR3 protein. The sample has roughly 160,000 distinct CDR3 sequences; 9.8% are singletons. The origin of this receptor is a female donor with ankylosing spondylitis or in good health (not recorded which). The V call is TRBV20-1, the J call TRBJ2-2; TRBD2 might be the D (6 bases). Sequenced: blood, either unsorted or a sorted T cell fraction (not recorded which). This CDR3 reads CSALPPGLARTGELFF. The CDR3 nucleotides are TGCAGTGCTCTACCCCCGGGGCTAGCGCGGACCGGGGAGCTGTTTTTT.